What follows are 24 T cell receptor beta chains derived from one specimen sequenced in a study of blood T cell repertoires in COVID-19. The assay was immunoSEQ multiplex PCR, and TCRdb's table has in-frame clones only and misses some. Among fewer than 70,000 clones listed, almost 85% were seen once. The sequencing sample was made of peripheral blood. The receptors shown here come from a man in his fifties with active COVID-19.

The count of this clone is one. CDR3 nucleotide sequence: TGTGCCAGCGCCTTCACCCCCCGGACAGGGATTCCCTATGGCTACACCTTC. It yields the protein CASAFTPRTGIPYGYTF. This chain joins TRBV2 and TRBJ1-2; 8 bases are a match to TRBD1. Germline V gene lookup returns CDR1 SNHLY and CDR2 FYNNEI. The ends lost 8 bases at V and 4 bases at J; junction bases unmatched: 18. The CDR3 extends over 17 amino acids.

The V call is TRBV5-1, the J call TRBJ2-1; 10 positions agree with TRBD2. The length of the CDR3 is 15 residues. Losses at the gene ends were 2 bases for V and 6 bases for J; bases not matched to a gene: 5. Germline values: CDR1 SGHRS, CDR2 YFSETQ. The CDR3 protein is CASSFGTSGINEQFF. CDR3 DNA: TGCGCCAGCAGCTTTGGAACTAGCGGGATCAATGAGCAGTTCTTC.

The genes are TRBV5-1 and TRBJ2-2; D uncertain. Germline CDR1 and CDR2: SGHRS and YFSETQ. This CDR3 contains 14 residues. Trimming took off 4 bases at V and 6 bases at J, with 13 bases between the two ends. The CDR3 DNA reads TGCGCCAGCAGCATCAATGCACAAGCCGGGGAGCTGTTTTTT. Its translation is CASSINAQAGELFF.

The chain links TRBV5-1 to TRBJ2-2; a possible D gene is TRBD1 (6 bases). This CDR3 is 14 amino acids long. Deletions cut 6 bases from V and 9 bases from J, with 18 bases between. In germline, CDR1 is SGHRS, CDR2 YFSETQ. The CDR3 protein is CASKETGPHRELFF. In DNA form, the CDR3 reads TGCGCCAGCAAGGAGACAGGTCCCCACCGGGAGCTGTTTTTT. Using reference TRBV5-1 and TRBJ2-2 for the parts outside the CDR3, the full variable domain is KAGVTQTPRYLIKTRGQQVTLSCSPISGHRSVSWYQQTPGQGLQFLFEYFSETQRNKGNFPGRFSGRQFSNSRSEMNVSTLELGDSALYLCASKETGPHRELFFGEGSRLTVL.

V is TRBV12-3 or TRBV12-4 and J is TRBJ1-1; no reliable D call. V lost 2 bases, J lost 11 bases, and 12 bases lay in between. The CDR3 spans 12 residues. Here the CDR3 reads CASSLSGIWAFF. For the CDR3, the DNA is TGTGCCAGCAGTTTAAGCGGTATCTGGGCTTTCTTT.

V gene TRBV19 combines with J gene TRBJ2-1; no clear D. Germline V CDR1 and CDR2: LNHDA, SQIVND (reference sequence). V lost 3 bases, J lost 15 bases, and 21 bases lay in between. The CDR3 runs 14 residues. The DNA for the CDR3 is TGTGCCAGTAGTATTCAAGGTTGGAGCCTGGTAAGGTTCTTC. Its translation is CASSIQGWSLVRFF.

The chain has TRBV4-1 and TRBJ2-4; TRBD1 matches at 7 bases. Per germline, CDR1 MGHRA and CDR2 YSYEKL. CDR3 length: 16 amino acids. V lost 0 bases, J lost 8 bases, and 10 bases stayed unmatched. The CDR3 spells CASSQDGKQGPDIQYF. The CDR3 DNA is TGCGCCAGCAGCCAAGATGGTAAACAGGGGCCGGACATTCAGTACTTC.

This chain joins TRBV30 and TRBJ1-2, with a weak D call TRBD1 (5 bases). This CDR3 is built from 12 residues. CDR1 GTSNPN and CDR2 SVGIG come from the germline V gene (reference sequence). Trimming shortened V by 3 bases and J by 8 bases, and 13 bases separated the two germline ends. The CDR3 DNA reads TGTGCCTGGAGAGTAGGGGATGGGGGCTACACCTTC. Translating it yields CAWRVGDGGYTF.

The chain carries TRBV7-9 and TRBJ2-3; perhaps TRBD1 as D (5 bases). This CDR3 spans 15 amino acids. V was pared by 2 bases and J by 4 bases, with 13 bases between. Germline CDR1 reads SEHNR; CDR2 reads FQNEAQ (reference sequence). The CDR3 here is CASSLLNQGADTQYF. In DNA, the CDR3 is TGTGCCAGCAGCTTACTCAACCAGGGTGCAGATACGCAGTATTTT.

V usage is TRBV13 and J usage is TRBJ1-5; 9 bases agree with TRBD1. CDR3 length: 16 amino acids. Per the germline V gene, CDR1 is PRHDT and CDR2 is FYEKMQ (reference sequence). J lost 1 base, V lost 5 bases, and 6 bases had no gene match. This CDR3 reads CASSIRGQGSNQPQHF. CDR3 in DNA: TGTGCCAGCAGCATAAGGGGACAGGGAAGCAATCAGCCCCAGCATTTT. The full variable domain, its missing parts supplied by reference TRBV13 and TRBJ1-5, is AAGVIQSPRHLIKEKRETATLKCYPIPRHDTVYWYQQGPGQDPQFLISFYEKMQSDKGSIPDRFSAQQFSDYHSELNMSSLELGDSALYFCASSIRGQGSNQPQHFGDGTRLSIL.

A single count supports this clone. This sequence joins TRBV3-1 (or the pseudogene TRBV3-2) and TRBJ1-4, with D possibly being TRBD1 (5 bases). Germline CDR1 reads LGHDT; CDR2 reads YNNKEL (reference sequence). The V end lost 4 bases, the J end lost 2 bases, and 14 bases lay between the germline ends. The CDR3 extends over 16 amino acids. The CDR3 loop is CASSPYRAGTNEKLFF. CDR3 nucleotides: TGTGCCAGCAGCCCTTACCGTGCAGGGACTAATGAAAAACTGTTTTTT.

The rearrangement uses TRBV6-6 and TRBJ1-5; D is unresolved. From germline, CDR1 is MNHNY and CDR2 SVGAGI (reference sequence). V lost 4 bases and J 5 bases, leaving 6 bases between the germline ends. The CDR3 is 12 amino acids. The CDR3 loop reads CASSSIHQPQHF. CDR3 bases: TGTGCCAGCAGTTCAATTCATCAGCCCCAGCATTTT.

The rearrangement uses TRBV7-2 and TRBJ1-4; 9 bases match TRBD1. Trimming at V came to 3 bases and at J to 3 bases, leaving 5 bases not matched to a gene. This CDR3 region has 16 residues. The germline V gene has CDR1 SGHTA and CDR2 FQGNSA. The CDR3 DNA reads as TGTGCCAGCAGCTTCGCCGGGACAGGGCCTAATGAAAAACTGTTTTTT. As protein: CASSFAGTGPNEKLFF.

J is TRBJ1-5 and V is TRBV4-1, with 9 bases lining up with TRBD1. The CDR3 runs to 16 residues. Germline CDR1 and CDR2: MGHRA and YSYEKL. J was trimmed by 0 bases and V by 3 bases; bases with no gene match: 3. CDR3: CASSQQQGASNQPQHF. The CDR3 DNA reads TGCGCCAGCAGCCAGCAACAGGGGGCTAGCAATCAGCCCCAGCATTTT.

The chain combines TRBV9 with TRBJ1-2; 9 nucleotides match TRBD1. This CDR3 contains 14 residues. Losses at the gene ends were 3 bases for V and 7 bases for J; bases not matched to a gene: 7. CDR1 is SGDLS and CDR2 is YYNGEE in the germline V gene. CDR3 in amino acids: CASSADGQGFGYTF. CDR3 DNA: TGTGCCAGCAGCGCCGATGGACAGGGGTTTGGCTACACCTTC.

The chain is built from TRBV2 and TRBJ1-4, with a weak D call TRBD1 (6 bases). The germline CDR1 and CDR2 sequences are SNHLY and FYNNEI. This CDR3 is 15 amino acids long. V was clipped by 4 bases and J by 8 bases, with 17 bases between them. The CDR3 loop reads CASSGYPSQGEKLFF. In DNA form, the CDR3 reads TGTGCCAGCAGTGGGTATCCGTCTCAGGGGGAAAAACTGTTTTTT. The entire variable domain, with the rest obtained from reference TRBV2 and TRBJ1-4, is as follows: EPEVTQTPSHQVTQMGQEVILRCVPISNHLYFYWYRQILGQKVEFLVSFYNNEISEKSEIFDDQFSVERPDGSNFTLKIRSTKLEDSAMYFCASSGYPSQGEKLFFGSGTQLSVL.

The gene calls are TRBV7-2 and TRBJ2-7, with D unresolved. The CDR3 contains 12 residues. Between the trimmed V and J ends, which lost 2 bases and 3 bases, there was a span of 5 bases. The germline gives CDR1 SGHTA, CDR2 FQGNSA. The CDR3 DNA reads TGTGCCAGCAGCTTACCAGGCTACGAGCAGTACTTC. Translated: CASSLPGYEQYF.

This chain connects TRBV19 to TRBJ1-2; the match to TRBD1 covers 9 bases. Germline assignment: CDR1 LNHDA and CDR2 SQIVND (reference sequence). The CDR3 is 13 residues long. Trimming took 5 bases from V and 8 from J; bases not matched to a gene: 6. In DNA form, the CDR3 reads TGTGCCAGTAGTGTAACAGGGGGCGGAGGCTACACCTTC. Encoded protein: CASSVTGGGGYTF.

There are a few counts of this clone. V gene TRBV30 combines with J gene TRBJ2-2; possible D gene TRBD1, 6 bases. The CDR3 is made up of 14 amino acids. Trimming removed 4 bases at V and 7 bases at J, with 16 bases between. The germline CDR1 and CDR2 sequences are GTSNPN and SVGIG (reference sequence). Here the CDR3 reads CAWTQGPPGGELFF. CDR3 bases: TGTGCCTGGACCCAGGGGCCCCCGGGCGGGGAGCTGTTTTTT. Together with reference TRBV30 and TRBJ2-2, the CDR3 gives the full variable domain: SQTIHQWPATLVQPVGSPLSLECTVEGTSNPNLYWYRQAAGRGLQLLFYSVGIGQISSEVPQNLSASRPQDRQFILSSKKLLLSDSGFYLCAWTQGPPGGELFFGEGSRLTVL.

This clone was counted between two and nine times. The V and J genes are TRBV2 and TRBJ2-7, with 8 bases fitting TRBD1. Germline-derived CDR1 and CDR2 are SNHLY and FYNNEI. CDR3 length: 16 amino acids. After removal of 8 bases from V and 3 bases from J, the junction contained 15 bases not matched to a gene. Written as DNA, the CDR3 is TGTGCCAGCTTGACGGGACAGGAGATTAGCGGCTACGAGCAGTACTTC. Translated: CASLTGQEISGYEQYF.

This chain joins TRBV7-9 and TRBJ2-5, with D unresolved. V lost 1 base to trimming and J lost 5 bases, with 5 bases between them. Germline V lookup: CDR1 SEHNR, CDR2 FQNEAQ (reference sequence). The CDR3 consists of 12 residues. The CDR3 bases are TGTGCCAGCAGCTTAGTAGTTGAGACCCAGTACTTC. Its protein is CASSLVVETQYF.

The rearrangement joins TRBV7-8 to TRBJ2-5; 11 nucleotides align to TRBD2. The CDR3 has 16 amino acids. Germline values: CDR1 SGHVS, CDR2 FQNEAQ. Germline trimming cut 5 bases from V and 5 bases from J; bases unmatched to any gene: 10. CDR3 region: CASSARRLAGSETQYF. CDR3 bases: TGTGCCAGCAGCGCGCGCAGACTAGCGGGAAGTGAGACCCAGTACTTC.

V and J are TRBV5-6 and TRBJ2-1; 9 positions agree with TRBD1. Per the germline V gene, CDR1 is SGHDT and CDR2 is YYEEEE. Trimming took 4 bases from V and 4 from J; bases not matched to a gene: 6. The CDR3 is 15 residues long. The CDR3 reads CASSPDRGRYNEQFF. The CDR3 DNA reads as TGTGCCAGCAGCCCGGACAGGGGCCGTTACAATGAGCAGTTCTTC.

The chain carries TRBV11-2 and TRBJ2-2; the D is unclear. Germline values: CDR1 SGHAT, CDR2 FQNNGV. This CDR3 is 13 amino acids long. V was clipped by 3 bases and J by 5 bases, with 7 bases between them. CDR3 protein: CASSFRGTGELFF. CDR3 nucleotides: TGTGCCAGCAGCTTCAGAGGAACCGGGGAGCTGTTTTTT.